This T cell receptor beta chain was identified during a study of T cell responses to AZD1222 COVID-19 vaccine. Study conclusions and caveats: As reported, nearly half of all spike-specific TCRs target variant regions that are unmutated. Across spike, vaccine-associated CD4 TCRs were found, dominant at 160-218 and 743-854.

Turning to this clone: What it recognizes is unknown.

Sequenced by immunoSEQ multiplex PCR; TCRdb stores in-frame clones only, minus some. Among just under 150,000 clones listed, 88% were seen once. The ends lost 3 bases at V and 10 bases at J; junction bases unmatched: 15. From germline, CDR1 is SGHDT and CDR2 YYEEEE. CDR3 length: 15 amino acids. The TCR originated in an adult who received the MenACWY meningococcal vaccine as a control. This chain links TRBV5-6 with TRBJ1-1; 7 bases are a match to TRBD1. Source: peripheral blood, taken 28 days after the second dose of the MenACWY control vaccine. This CDR3 is CASSSPTTGKIGAFF. The CDR3 region has the DNA TGTGCCAGCAGCTCCCCGACGACAGGGAAAATTGGAGCTTTCTTT.